These 22 T cell receptor beta chains were sequenced from one sample in a study of cytomegalovirus exposure and HLA in healthy donors. In the PCR, 60 Vbeta and 13 Jbeta primers were used. Here immunoSEQ multiplex PCR was the method, and the copy in TCRdb shows in-frame clones only, minus some. The sample records around 170,000 clones, 84% being singletons. Sequenced material: PBMCs. The receptors here all came from a boy between 2 and 10 years old in good health and CMV-seronegative.

On this clone: The sample has other DNA sequences that encode this CDR3 too. In DNA form, the CDR3 reads TGTGCCAGTAGTATCCGGGTGAACACTGAAGCTTTCTTT. Translation gives CASSIRVNTEAFF. The chain combines TRBV19 with TRBJ1-1, with D unclear. Germline CDR1 and CDR2: LNHDA and SQIVND (reference sequence). The CDR3 is made up of 13 amino acids. Trimming left V 3 bases short and J 0 bases short, with 5 bases between.

On this clone itself: The sample carries other DNA sequences with the same CDR3. The rearrangement links TRBV29-1 to TRBJ1-1; 7 bases align to TRBD1. This CDR3 spans 14 amino acids. The J segment lost 4 bases and the V segment lost 5 bases, leaving 10 bases of the junction unmatched. Germline V gene sequence: CDR1 SQVTM, CDR2 ANQGSEA. The CDR3 region has the DNA TGCAGCGTTCCGGAGGCAGGGGGTATCACTGAAGCTTTCTTT. It specifies CSVPEAGGITEAFF.

This sequence joins TRBV19 and TRBJ2-7; TRBD1 matches at 10 bases. In germline, CDR1 is LNHDA, CDR2 SQIVND (reference sequence). The V segment lost 4 bases and the J segment 4 bases; nucleotides outside the gene matches: 7. The CDR3 sequence is 15 residues long. The CDR3: CASSTTGQGRYEQYF. The CDR3 DNA reads TGTGCCAGTAGTACTACGGGACAGGGGAGGTACGAGCAGTACTTC.

This rearrangement joins TRBV13 to TRBJ1-2; D is unclear. Per germline, CDR1 PRHDT and CDR2 FYEKMQ (reference sequence). The CDR3 consists of 16 residues. The V end was cut by 4 bases, the J end by 0 bases, with 15 bases between. DNA of the CDR3: TGTGCCAGCAGCTCCGGGAGGACGGAAGCTAACTATGGCTACACCTTC. It yields the protein CASSSGRTEANYGYTF.

This chain uses TRBV5-5 with TRBJ2-7, with 10 bases aligning to TRBD2. V gave up 1 base and J gave up 6 bases; unmatched junction bases: 7. This CDR3 is 15 amino acids long. Germline loops: CDR1 SGHKS, CDR2 YYEKEE (reference sequence). For the CDR3, the DNA is TGTGCCAGCAGCTTGTTTGCTAGCGGGAGTGGCGAGCAGTACTTC. This sequence encodes CASSLFASGSGEQYF.

The chain is built from TRBV27 and TRBJ2-7, with 16 bases identical to TRBD2. This CDR3 is 15 amino acids long. V dropped 6 bases and J dropped 4; count of bases not matched to a gene: 3. Germline V CDR1 and CDR2: MNHEY, SMNVEV (reference sequence). The CDR3 sequence is CASRGLAGGPYEQYF. Here the CDR3 DNA reads TGTGCCAGCAGGGGACTAGCGGGAGGGCCATACGAGCAGTACTTC.

There are a few counts of this clone. The rearrangement joins TRBV6-5 to TRBJ2-1; 11 bases agree with TRBD2. Trimming took 6 bases from V and 7 from J; bases not matched to a gene: 8. This CDR3 spans 15 amino acids. Germline V gene data show CDR1 as MNHEY and CDR2 as SVGAGI. CDR3 nucleotide sequence: TGTGCCAGCAGCCTTACTAGCGGGAGAAGGAATGAGCAGTTCTTC. As protein: CASSLTSGRRNEQFF.

The J gene is TRBJ2-3, the V gene TRBV19; 8 bases are shared with TRBD1. There are 15 residues in the CDR3. Germline CDR1 LNHDA, CDR2 SQIVND (reference sequence). The J segment lost 2 bases and the V segment lost 6 bases, leaving 7 bases of the junction unmatched. CDR3 in amino acids: CASRQGASVTDTQYF. DNA for the CDR3: TGTGCCAGTAGGCAGGGGGCATCCGTCACAGATACGCAGTATTTT.

The V gene is TRBV19, the J gene TRBJ2-2, with TRBD2 matching over 7 bases. Germline CDR1 and CDR2: LNHDA and SQIVND (reference sequence). V was pared by 9 bases and J by 4 bases, with 17 bases of the junction left unmatched. The CDR3 is 17 amino acids. Here the CDR3 DNA reads TGTGCCAGCGGGCTGTCGGCTAGCGGATACGGCACCGGGGAGCTGTTTTTT. Protein sequence: CASGLSASGYGTGELFF.

The chain joins TRBV28 to TRBJ2-2; possible D gene TRBD1, 5 bases. The V gene's germline CDR1 is MDHEN and CDR2 SYDVKM. This CDR3 is built from 16 residues. Trimming cost V 1 base and J 5 bases, with 14 bases left between them. In DNA, the CDR3 is TGTGCCAGCAGTTTATCCCTCTTTAAGGGGACCGGGGAGCTGTTTTTT. Translation gives CASSLSLFKGTGELFF.

The rearrangement uses TRBV7-6 and TRBJ2-7; a possible D gene is TRBD1 (5 bases). V dropped 4 bases and J dropped 1 base, with 11 bases sitting between them. Germline CDR1 SGHVS, CDR2 FNYEAQ. The CDR3 runs 14 residues. The CDR3 bases are TGTGCCAGCAGCTCCCTCCAGGGTTCCTACGAGCAGTACTTC. Translated: CASSSLQGSYEQYF.

About this clone: The junction departs from the called germline gene at one end, perhaps through a read error. The chain carries TRBV9 and TRBJ2-7, with D hard to call. Germline V lookup: CDR1 SGDLS, CDR2 YYNGEE. The CDR3 spans 12 residues. The DNA for the CDR3 is TGTGCCAGCAGCGTTCCCTCCCACGAGCAGTACTTC. Encoded protein: CASSVPSHEQYF.

A few counts support this clone. The CDR3 DNA reads as TGTGCCAGCAGCGAGGACTGGGACAGCGATGGCAAAGCTTTCTTT. It is translated as CASSEDWDSDGKAFF. This chain joins TRBV6-5 and TRBJ1-1, with 7 bases identical to TRBD1. This CDR3 contains 15 residues. V was clipped by 6 bases and J by 9 bases; unmatched bases: 16. Per the germline V gene, CDR1 is MNHEY and CDR2 is SVGAGI.

This clone was observed a single time. DNA for the CDR3: TGTGCCAGCAGCAACTACACCGGGGAGCTGTTTTTT. Translating it yields CASSNYTGELFF. This chain links TRBV7-3 with TRBJ2-2; D is unclear. V lost 5 bases and J lost 3, with 4 bases in between. The CDR3 extends over 12 amino acids. The germline gives CDR1 SGHTA, CDR2 FQGTGA.

This clone came up a few times. V usage is TRBV29-1 and J usage is TRBJ1-2, with D hard to call. The germline V gene encodes CDR1 SQVTM and CDR2 ANQGSEA. V lost 5 bases to trimming and J lost 2 bases, with 9 bases between them. The CDR3 spans 12 residues. The DNA of the CDR3 is TGCAGCGTTTCGGAGGACAACTATGGCTACACCTTC. Translation gives CSVSEDNYGYTF.

The chain combines TRBV5-1 with TRBJ2-7; 13 bases align to TRBD2. The CDR3 length is 15 residues. V was clipped by 3 bases and J by 12 bases; unmatched bases: 12. The V gene's germline CDR1 is SGHRS and CDR2 YFSETQ. CDR3 in amino acids: CASSSEPGLAGIRYF. DNA for the CDR3: TGCGCCAGCAGCTCCGAGCCGGGACTAGCGGGAATTCGGTACTTC.

The rearrangement joins TRBV25-1 to TRBJ2-1; D gene unclear. V lost 1 base and J lost 6, with 7 bases in between. CDR3 length equals 13 residues. The germline CDR1 and CDR2 sequences are MGHDK and SYGVNS. In DNA, the CDR3 is TGTGCCAGCAGTGAATCTGCGGTCAATGAGCAGTTCTTC. It codes for CASSESAVNEQFF.

The V gene is TRBV18, the J gene TRBJ2-3; D gene ambiguous. The CDR3 extends over 14 amino acids. Trimming cost V 5 bases and J 0 bases, with 9 bases left between them. Germline CDR1 is KGHSH and CDR2 is LQKENI. CDR3 coding DNA: TGTGCCAGCTCAGATACGGGTAGCACAGATACGCAGTATTTT. This encodes CASSDTGSTDTQYF.

This clone was seen once. The chain couples TRBV7-9 to TRBJ1-4; TRBD1 matches at 8 bases. Trimming cost V 4 bases and J 0 bases; bases outside gene matches: 10. CDR1 and CDR2 (germline): SEHNR, FQNEAQ (reference sequence). The CDR3 is 18 residues long. CDR3 coding DNA: TGTGCCAGCAGCTCCAAGACAGGGGAACTAGCAACTAATGAAAAACTGTTTTTT. As protein: CASSSKTGELATNEKLFF.

Concerning this clone: A read error may account for a junction end that differs from germline. The chain combines TRBV7-7 with TRBJ2-1; 12 bases are a match to TRBD2. Germline CDR1 is SSHAT and CDR2 is FNYEAQ (reference sequence). This CDR3 is built from 16 residues. The CDR3, as DNA: TGTGCTAGCAGCTTAGGCTCTAGCGGGAGGGCCGGTGAGCAGTTCTTC. Its protein is CASSLGSSGRAGEQFF.

A single count supports this clone. The chain carries TRBV28 and TRBJ2-3, with 10 bases identical to TRBD1. Germline V gene lookup returns CDR1 MDHEN and CDR2 SYDVKM. The CDR3 is 15 amino acids. V lost 5 bases, J lost 3 bases, and 5 bases stayed unmatched. The CDR3 nucleotides are TGTGCCAGCAGTCCCCGGGACAGGGGAACAGATACGCAGTATTTT. Residues: CASSPRDRGTDTQYF. Full variable domain (missing parts from reference TRBV28 and TRBJ2-3): DVKVTQSSRYLVKRTGEKVFLECVQDMDHENMFWYRQDPGLGLRLIYFSYDVKMKEKGDIPEGYSVSREKKERFSLILESASTNQTSMYLCASSPRDRGTDTQYFGPGTRLTVL.

The chain's CDR3 is CASSGLAGSSQETQYF. The CDR3 DNA is TGTGCCAGCAGTGGACTAGCGGGATCCTCCCAAGAGACCCAGTACTTC. The rearrangement uses TRBV2 and TRBJ2-5, with 11 bases lining up with TRBD2. CDR1 SNHLY and CDR2 FYNNEI come from the germline V gene. The CDR3 runs to 16 residues. J was trimmed by 1 base and V by 4 bases; bases with no gene match: 5.